This T cell receptor beta chain was observed in a study of T-cell reconstitution after alpha-beta-depleted transplantation in children listed by TCRdb under 2016. Regarding the study in general: T-cell immune reconstitution after TCRalphabeta/CD19-depleted allogeneic hematopoietic cell transplantation in children was quantitatively tracked in the study by means of TCR repertoire profiling.

Relative to germline, V is 1 base shorter and J is 6 bases shorter, with 13 bases between their ends. From a lookup of the germline V gene (reference sequence), CDR1 and CDR2 are SEHNR and FQNEAQ. From its cysteine to its phenylalanine, the CDR3 spans 14 amino acids. CDR3 DNA only is kept here, 42 bases in frame from base 1. This clonotype was picked up a small number of times. Its antigen is not yet known. No per-base quality is available; no much larger clone lies one base away. The receptor library was made with PCR. For sequencing, an Illumina HiSeq 2500 was employed. Molecular barcoding was employed in the preparation of TCR libraries, with unique molecular identifiers being used to normalize TCRbeta repertoire quantification. Using fastp at Q25 and MiXCR, TCRdb reprocessed the public reads and kept productive beta chains. Identical CDR3 protein sequences are pooled into one entry, listed with their most common genes and DNA. The sample data list around 250,000 distinct CDR3 sequences, and 9.9% of these were observed just once. Jointly, the top ten make up about a tenth of the sample.

This specimen consisted of PBMCs from the stem cell graft donor, obtained from the stem cell graft. The chain is encoded by TRBV7-9 joined to TRBJ2-7; the D gene is not confidently resolved. The receptor was isolated from a human donor who donated a stem cell graft to a child with SCID. This receptor carries the CDR3 CASSLDVGLGEQYF. The DNA sequence is as follows: TGTGCCAGCAGCTTAGATGTTGGGTTGGGCGAGCAGTACTTC.